These 20 T cell receptor beta chains came from one sample sequenced in a study of T cell responses to AZD1222 COVID-19 vaccine. TCRdb's table, derived via immunoSEQ multiplex PCR, lists solely in-frame clones and lacks some. The sample records 100,000 or so clones, 85% to 90% being singletons. The input for sequencing was peripheral blood, taken on day 0 of AZD1222 vaccination. These TCRs come from an adult in good health.

V gene TRBV19 combines with J gene TRBJ1-3; TRBD1 agrees at 7 bases. Germline CDR1 LNHDA, CDR2 SQIVND (reference sequence). This CDR3 is built from 16 residues. V was clipped by 2 bases and J by 0 bases; unmatched bases: 4. The CDR3 spells CASSISDRTSGNTIYF. The CDR3 DNA reads as TGTGCCAGTAGTATATCGGACAGGACCTCTGGAAACACCATATATTTT.

This sequence joins TRBV10-2 and TRBJ1-1; TRBD1 agrees at 7 bases. Germline CDR1 is WSHSY and CDR2 is SAAADI. The CDR3 length is 14 residues. With V trimmed by 8 bases and J by 0 bases, 6 bases remained unmatched. The CDR3 region has the DNA TGCGCCAGCTGGACAGGTGGTCTGAACACTGAAGCTTTCTTT. Protein sequence: CASWTGGLNTEAFF.

The genes are TRBV5-6 and TRBJ2-2; a possible D gene is TRBD1 (6 bases). The CDR3 length is 16 residues. Germline assignment: CDR1 SGHDT and CDR2 YYEEEE. Trimming removed 4 bases from V and 2 bases from J, with 15 bases in between. DNA of the CDR3: TGTGCCAGCAGCCAAGGGGGATATCCTAACACCGGGGAGCTGTTTTTT. It yields the protein CASSQGGYPNTGELFF.

V is TRBV12-3 or TRBV12-4 and J is TRBJ1-4; D uncertain. The length of the CDR3 is 12 residues. V lost 6 bases and J 9 bases, leaving 11 bases between the germline ends. The CDR3 loop is CASRSTRKKLFF. CDR3 sequence (DNA): TGTGCCAGCAGAAGTACGAGGAAAAAACTGTTTTTT.

V is TRBV4-1 and J is TRBJ2-5; 15 bases line up with TRBD2. There are 21 residues in the CDR3. J lost 0 bases, V lost 2 bases, and 13 bases had no gene match. Germline V lookup: CDR1 MGHRA, CDR2 YSYEKL. In DNA, the CDR3 is TGCGCCAGCAGCCAATCTCTCTTTAGGACTAGCGGGAGGGAGAACCAAGAGACCCAGTACTTC. It encodes CASSQSLFRTSGRENQETQYF.

This chain's CDR3 is CASSLWGKGSPLHF. CDR3 bases: TGTGCCAGCAGCTTATGGGGGAAGGGATCACCCCTCCACTTT. This rearrangement joins TRBV11-2 to TRBJ1-6; D is perhaps TRBD1 (5 bases). V was cut by 2 bases and J by 10 bases, with 12 bases left in between. Germline CDR1 reads SGHAT; CDR2 reads FQNNGV. This CDR3 contains 14 residues. Full variable domain (missing parts from reference TRBV11-2 and TRBJ1-6): EAGVAQSPRYKIIEKRQSVAFWCNPISGHATLYWYQQILGQGPKLLIQFQNNGVVDDSQLPKDRFSAERLKGVDSTLKIQPAKLEDSAVYLCASSLWGKGSPLHFGNGTRLTVT.

This sequence joins TRBV19 and TRBJ1-5; the match to TRBD1 covers 11 bases. This CDR3 is built from 16 residues. V dropped 5 bases and J dropped 1; count of bases not matched to a gene: 4. Germline V CDR1 and CDR2: LNHDA, SQIVND (reference sequence). CDR3 region: CASSAGQGVSNQPQHF. In DNA, the CDR3 is TGTGCCAGTAGTGCGGGACAGGGGGTGAGCAATCAGCCCCAGCATTTT.

The chain recombines TRBV29-1 with TRBJ2-3; 11 bases agree with TRBD2. This CDR3 contains 13 residues. The V gene's germline CDR1 is SQVTM and CDR2 ANQGSEA. V lost 6 bases and J lost 5; bases outside the gene matches: 4. CDR3 amino acids: CSVTSGSGDTQYF. CDR3 nucleotides: TGCAGCGTAACTAGCGGGAGTGGAGATACGCAGTATTTT.

This chain links TRBV19 with TRBJ1-3, with D tentatively TRBD1 (5 bases). Germline V CDR1 and CDR2: LNHDA, SQIVND (reference sequence). The germline V and J ends were trimmed by 4 bases and 4 bases, with 17 bases remaining between them. The CDR3 runs 16 residues. The CDR3 sequence is CASSRRLQGGGNTIYF. The CDR3 coding sequence is TGTGCCAGTAGTAGAAGACTCCAGGGAGGGGGAAACACCATATATTTT.

The rearrangement joins TRBV19 to TRBJ2-5; D might be TRBD1 (6 bases). The CDR3 totals 15 residues. The V end was cut by 1 base, the J end by 5 bases, with 14 bases between. The V gene's germline CDR1 is LNHDA and CDR2 SQIVND (reference sequence). The CDR3 nucleotides are TGTGCCAGTAGTATAGCCCGGGACAAGGGGGAGACCCAGTACTTC. Protein sequence: CASSIARDKGETQYF.

This chain connects TRBV2 to TRBJ2-7; possibly TRBD1 for D (5 bases). Germline V CDR1 and CDR2: SNHLY, FYNNEI. The V end lost 6 bases, the J end lost 3 bases, and 9 bases lay between the germline ends. The CDR3 runs to 12 residues. CDR3 DNA sequence: TGTGCCAGCAGAGAGACAGTCTACGAGCAGTACTTC. It is translated as CASRETVYEQYF.

The CDR3 sequence is CASSRSDRAFLYEQYF. The CDR3 coding sequence is TGTGCCAGCAGCCGAAGCGACAGGGCCTTCCTCTACGAGCAGTACTTC. V is TRBV7-8 and J is TRBJ2-7, with 7 bases fitting TRBD1. The germline CDR1 and CDR2 sequences are SGHVS and FQNEAQ. After removal of 5 bases from V and 3 bases from J, the junction contained 13 bases not matched to a gene. The CDR3 extends over 16 amino acids.

The V gene is TRBV27, the J gene TRBJ1-2; 8 nucleotides line up with TRBD1. The V gene's germline CDR1 is MNHEY and CDR2 SMNVEV (reference sequence). The CDR3 is made up of 16 amino acids. Trimming removed 6 bases from V and 7 bases from J; junction bases left unmatched: 16. In nucleotides, the CDR3 is TGTGCCAGCAGGACAAACGACCAAAGGACAGGGCTTGGCTACACCTTC. Encoded protein: CASRTNDQRTGLGYTF.

This chain links TRBV5-1 with TRBJ1-1; D possibly corresponds to TRBD1 (5 bases). This CDR3 comprises 15 residues. Germline assignment: CDR1 SGHRS and CDR2 YFSETQ. V lost 4 bases and J lost 5, with 18 bases in between. In nucleotides, the CDR3 is TGCGCCAGCAGCCGTCAGAGGACATCTGGTACTGAAGCTTTCTTT. Encoded protein: CASSRQRTSGTEAFF.

The rearrangement links TRBV5-5 to TRBJ1-2; no definite D call. The CDR3 runs to 13 residues. The V end was cut by 0 bases, the J end by 6 bases, with 9 bases between. Germline V gene sequence: CDR1 SGHKS, CDR2 YYEKEE (reference sequence). The CDR3 reads CASSLEGLDGYTF. Here the CDR3 DNA reads TGTGCCAGCAGCTTGGAGGGTCTCGATGGCTACACCTTC.

This chain connects TRBV25-1 to TRBJ1-2; 8 positions match TRBD1. The CDR3 contains 16 residues. V lost 8 bases, J lost 4 bases, and 15 bases stayed unmatched. Germline values: CDR1 MGHDK, CDR2 SYGVNS. CDR3 coding DNA: TGTGCCAGCCTGGACAGGGACCATACTCACGTCTATGGCTACACCTTC. Residues: CASLDRDHTHVYGYTF.

This sequence joins TRBV14 and TRBJ2-6; D gene ambiguous. V lost 0 bases to trimming and J lost 0 bases, with 12 bases between them. Germline CDR1 SGHDN, CDR2 FVKESK. CDR3 length equals 18 residues. In DNA, the CDR3 is TGTGCCAGCAGCCAAGAATCCCGTTGGGGCTCTGGGGCCAACGTCCTGACTTTC. It codes for CASSQESRWGSGANVLTF.

This clone was counted a single time. CDR3 sequence: CASSRLAGDTGELFF. The CDR3 DNA reads as TGTGCCAGCAGTAGACTAGCGGGAGACACCGGGGAGCTGTTTTTT. This chain connects TRBV6-5 to TRBJ2-2, with 12 bases lining up with TRBD2. The V and J ends lost 5 bases and 3 bases, in that order; junction bases with no gene match: 1. CDR1 and CDR2 from the germline V gene are MNHEY and SVGAGI. The CDR3 length is 15 residues.

This chain uses TRBV28 with TRBJ2-1; D uncertain. The CDR3 extends over 12 amino acids. V lost 7 bases and J lost 5, with 9 bases in between. Germline CDR1 and CDR2: MDHEN and SYDVKM. CDR3 sequence reads: CASTVGDNEQFF. CDR3 in DNA: TGTGCCAGCACCGTTGGGGACAATGAGCAGTTCTTC.

The gene calls are TRBV12-3 or TRBV12-4 and TRBJ1-5; a weak D match, TRBD1 (5 bases). The CDR3 length is 12 residues. V shed 1 base and J shed 11 bases, with 9 bases lying between them. CDR3 amino acids: CASSLEDTTQHF. In DNA, the CDR3 is TGTGCCAGCAGTTTAGAGGACACCACCCAGCATTTT.